This TCR beta chain was sequenced in a study of blood T cells in healthy people across ages. A second 7 to 11 cycle PCR used barcoded and J-beta primers. Every sample gave at least 2.5 million paired-end reads containing CDR3. Via MiXCR, TCRdb re-called the 5' RACE reads, giving one row per CDR3 protein. The data contain over 1,500,000 distinct CDR3 sequences, about two fifths of them singletons. The study's findings and limits: In long-lived donors, naive CD4+ cell counts and diversity exceeded those of aged donors.

Only a few counts were recorded for this clonotype. The antigen remains unidentified. The germline CDR1 and CDR2 sequences are LGHDT and YNNKEL (reference sequence). The germline V and J ends were trimmed by 2 bases and 4 bases, with 11 bases remaining between them. The CDR3 has 14 amino acids. The source is a human donor in good health. The sequenced sample was blood. The V call is TRBV3-1, the J call TRBJ1-2; unclear D gene. CDR3 protein: CASSQSLVLYGYTF. CDR3 coding DNA: TGTGCCAGCAGCCAATCACTGGTTCTCTATGGCTACACCTTC.